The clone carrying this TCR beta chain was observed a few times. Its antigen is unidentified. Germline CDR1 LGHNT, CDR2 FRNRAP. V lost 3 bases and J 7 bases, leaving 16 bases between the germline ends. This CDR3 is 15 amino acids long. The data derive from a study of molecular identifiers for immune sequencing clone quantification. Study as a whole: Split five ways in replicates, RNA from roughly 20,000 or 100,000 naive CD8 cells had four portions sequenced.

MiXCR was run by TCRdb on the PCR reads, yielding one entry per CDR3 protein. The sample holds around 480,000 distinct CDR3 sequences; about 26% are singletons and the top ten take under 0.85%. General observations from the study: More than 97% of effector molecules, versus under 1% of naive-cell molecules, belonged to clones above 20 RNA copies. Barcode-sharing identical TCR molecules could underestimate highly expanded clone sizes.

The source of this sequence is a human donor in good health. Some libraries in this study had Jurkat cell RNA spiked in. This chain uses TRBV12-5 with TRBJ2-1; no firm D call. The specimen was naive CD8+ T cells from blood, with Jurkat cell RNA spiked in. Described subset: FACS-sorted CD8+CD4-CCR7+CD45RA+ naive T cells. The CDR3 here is CASGLAATGSNEQFF. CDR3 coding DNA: TGTGCTAGTGGTTTAGCCGCGACTGGATCTAATGAGCAGTTCTTC. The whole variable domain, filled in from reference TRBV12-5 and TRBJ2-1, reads DARVTQTPRHKVTEMGQEVTMRCQPILGHNTVFWYRQTMMQGLELLAYFRNRAPLDDSGMPKDRFSAEMPDATLATLKIQPSEPRDSAVYFCASGLAATGSNEQFFGPGTRLTVL.